This TCR beta chain was identified in a study of response to subunit inactivated influenza vaccine. Using its own MiXCR run on the RT-PCR reads, TCRdb lists one record per CDR3 protein. The sample lists over 400,000 distinct CDR3 sequences, roughly 9.8% occurring once. As to this clonotype: What it binds is not known.

General study results and limits: Few additional T cells are recruited per seasonal influenza vaccination, authors suggested.

The clonotype was recovered from a man aged 45-65 years who received an inactivated influenza vaccine. Sequenced material: PBMCs from blood, taken roughly 45 days after vaccination.

In nucleotides, the CDR3 is TGCGCCAGCAGCTTGGCCACTTTCCAAGAGACCCAGTACTTC. Protein product: CASSLATFQETQYF. This chain connects TRBV5-1 to TRBJ2-5; D is undetermined. Trimming pared 0 bases from V and 1 base from J, leaving 7 bases between. CDR3 length equals 14 residues. The V gene's germline CDR1 is SGHRS and CDR2 YFSETQ.